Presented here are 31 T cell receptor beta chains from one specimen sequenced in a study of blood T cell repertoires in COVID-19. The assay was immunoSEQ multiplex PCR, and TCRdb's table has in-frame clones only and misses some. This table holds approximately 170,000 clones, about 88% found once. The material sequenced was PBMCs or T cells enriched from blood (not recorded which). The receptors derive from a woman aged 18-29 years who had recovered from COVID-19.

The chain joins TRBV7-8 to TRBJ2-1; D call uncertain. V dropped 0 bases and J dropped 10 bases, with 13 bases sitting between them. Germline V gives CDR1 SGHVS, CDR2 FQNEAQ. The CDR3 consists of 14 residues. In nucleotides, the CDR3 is TGTGCCAGCAGCTTAGCGCTAGTGCCCGGGGAGCAGTTCTTC. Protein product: CASSLALVPGEQFF.

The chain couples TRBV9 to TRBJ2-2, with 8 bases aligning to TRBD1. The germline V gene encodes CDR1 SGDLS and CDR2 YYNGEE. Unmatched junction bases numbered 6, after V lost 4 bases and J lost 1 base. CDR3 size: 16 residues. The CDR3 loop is CASSTRQGLNTGELFF. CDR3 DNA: TGTGCCAGCAGCACCCGACAGGGGCTGAACACCGGGGAGCTGTTTTTT.

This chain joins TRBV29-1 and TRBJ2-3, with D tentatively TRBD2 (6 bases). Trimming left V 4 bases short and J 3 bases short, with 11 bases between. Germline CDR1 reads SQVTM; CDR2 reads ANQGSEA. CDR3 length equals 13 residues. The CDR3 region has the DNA TGCAGCGTTGGGAGGGGAAGGACAGATACGCAGTATTTT. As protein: CSVGRGRTDTQYF.

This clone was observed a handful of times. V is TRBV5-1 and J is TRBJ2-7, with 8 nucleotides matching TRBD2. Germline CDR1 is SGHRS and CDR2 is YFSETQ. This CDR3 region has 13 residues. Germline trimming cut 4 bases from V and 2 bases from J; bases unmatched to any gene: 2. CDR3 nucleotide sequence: TGCGCCAGCAGCATTAGCGGGACCTACGAGCAGTACTTC. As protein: CASSISGTYEQYF. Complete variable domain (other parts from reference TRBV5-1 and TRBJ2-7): KAGVTQTPRYLIKTRGQQVTLSCSPISGHRSVSWYQQTPGQGLQFLFEYFSETQRNKGNFPGRFSGRQFSNSRSEMNVSTLELGDSALYLCASSISGTYEQYFGPGTRLTVT.

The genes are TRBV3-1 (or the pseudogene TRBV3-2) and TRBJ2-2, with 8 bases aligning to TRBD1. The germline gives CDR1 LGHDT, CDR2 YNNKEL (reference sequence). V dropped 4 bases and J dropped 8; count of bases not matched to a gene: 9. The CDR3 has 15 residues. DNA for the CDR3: TGTGCCAGCAGCCGGGTGGACAGGGATGCTGGGGAGCTGTTTTTT. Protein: CASSRVDRDAGELFF.

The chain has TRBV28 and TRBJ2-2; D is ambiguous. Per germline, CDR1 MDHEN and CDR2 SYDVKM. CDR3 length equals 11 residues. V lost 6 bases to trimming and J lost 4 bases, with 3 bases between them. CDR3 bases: TGTGCCAGCAGCCTCACCGGGGAGCTGTTTTTT. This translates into CASSLTGELFF.

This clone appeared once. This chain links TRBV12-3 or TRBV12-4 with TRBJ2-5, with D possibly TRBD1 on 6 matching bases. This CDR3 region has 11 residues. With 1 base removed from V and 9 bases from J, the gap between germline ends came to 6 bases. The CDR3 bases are TGTGCCAGCAGTTTAGACAGGGCCCAGTACTTC. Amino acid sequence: CASSLDRAQYF.

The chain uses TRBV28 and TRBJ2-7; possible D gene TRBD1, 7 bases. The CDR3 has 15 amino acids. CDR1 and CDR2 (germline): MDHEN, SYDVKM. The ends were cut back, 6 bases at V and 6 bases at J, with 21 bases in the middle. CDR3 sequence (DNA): TGTGCCAGCAGCTCCGGGCGGAGGGGGCCCCTCGAGCAGTACTTC. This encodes CASSSGRRGPLEQYF.

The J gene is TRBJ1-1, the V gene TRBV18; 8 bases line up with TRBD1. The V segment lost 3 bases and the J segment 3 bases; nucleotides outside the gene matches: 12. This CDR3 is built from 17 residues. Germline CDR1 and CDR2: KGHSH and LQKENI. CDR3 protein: CASSPTRPGGPDTEAFF. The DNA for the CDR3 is TGTGCCAGCTCACCGACCCGCCCAGGGGGCCCGGACACTGAAGCTTTCTTT. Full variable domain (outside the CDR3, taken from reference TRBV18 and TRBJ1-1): NAGVMQNPRHLVRRRGQEARLRCSPMKGHSHVYWYRQLPEEGLKFMVYLQKENIIDESGMPKERFSAEFPKEGPSILRIQQVVRGDSAAYFCASSPTRPGGPDTEAFFGQGTRLTVV.

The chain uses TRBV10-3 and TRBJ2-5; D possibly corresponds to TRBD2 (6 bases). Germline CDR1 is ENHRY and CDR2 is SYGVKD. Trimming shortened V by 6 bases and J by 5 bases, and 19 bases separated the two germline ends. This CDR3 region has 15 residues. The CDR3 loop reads CAISRGGVIEETQYF. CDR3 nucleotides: TGTGCCATCAGCCGGGGAGGAGTGATAGAGGAGACCCAGTACTTC.

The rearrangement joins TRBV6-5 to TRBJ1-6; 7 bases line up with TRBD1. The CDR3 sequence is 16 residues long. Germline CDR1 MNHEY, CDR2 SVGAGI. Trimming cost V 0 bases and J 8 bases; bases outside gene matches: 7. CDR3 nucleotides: TGTGCCAGCAGTTACTCCCAGACAGGGCGGGATTCACCCCTCCACTTT. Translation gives CASSYSQTGRDSPLHF.

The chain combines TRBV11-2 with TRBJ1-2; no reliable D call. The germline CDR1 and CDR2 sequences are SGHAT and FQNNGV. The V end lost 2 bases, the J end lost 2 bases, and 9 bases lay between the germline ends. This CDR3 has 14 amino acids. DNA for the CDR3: TGTGCCAGCAGCTTATTGAGAGGGAACTATGGCTACACCTTC. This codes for CASSLLRGNYGYTF.

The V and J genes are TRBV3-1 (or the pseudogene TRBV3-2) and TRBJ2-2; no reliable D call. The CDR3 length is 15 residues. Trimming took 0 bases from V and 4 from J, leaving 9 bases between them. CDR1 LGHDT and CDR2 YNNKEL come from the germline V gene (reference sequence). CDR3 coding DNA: TGTGCCAGCAGCCAAGATGTGAGTGGCACCGGGGAGCTGTTTTTT. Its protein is CASSQDVSGTGELFF.

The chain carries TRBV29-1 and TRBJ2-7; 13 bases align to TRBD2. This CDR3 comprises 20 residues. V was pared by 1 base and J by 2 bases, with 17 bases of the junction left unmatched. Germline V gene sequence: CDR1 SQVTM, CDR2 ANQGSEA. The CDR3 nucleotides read TGCAGCGTTGAAGGGCGTCGGGGACTAGCGGGATCCGGCAGTACCTACGAGCAGTACTTC. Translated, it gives CSVEGRRGLAGSGSTYEQYF.

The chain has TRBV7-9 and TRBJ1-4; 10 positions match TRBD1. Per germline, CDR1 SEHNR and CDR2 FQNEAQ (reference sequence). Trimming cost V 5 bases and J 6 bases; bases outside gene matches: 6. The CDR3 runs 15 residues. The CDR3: CASSPDRGHYEKLFF. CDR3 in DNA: TGTGCCAGCAGCCCTGACAGGGGGCACTATGAAAAACTGTTTTTT.

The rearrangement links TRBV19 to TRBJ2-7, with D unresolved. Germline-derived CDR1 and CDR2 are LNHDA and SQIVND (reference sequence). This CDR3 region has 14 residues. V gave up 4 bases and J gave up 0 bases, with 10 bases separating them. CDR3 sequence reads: CASSTPTSSYEQYF. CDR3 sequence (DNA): TGTGCCAGTAGTACCCCGACTTCCTCCTACGAGCAGTACTTC. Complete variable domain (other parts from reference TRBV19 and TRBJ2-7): DGGITQSPKYLFRKEGQNVTLSCEQNLNHDAMYWYRQDPGQGLRLIYYSQIVNDFQKGDIAEGYSVSREKKESFPLTVTSAQKNPTAFYLCASSTPTSSYEQYFGPGTRLTVT.

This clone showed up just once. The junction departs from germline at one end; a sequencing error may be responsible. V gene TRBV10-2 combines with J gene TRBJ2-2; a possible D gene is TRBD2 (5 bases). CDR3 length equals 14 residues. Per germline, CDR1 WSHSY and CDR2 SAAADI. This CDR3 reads CASRRVRDTGVLFF. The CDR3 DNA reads TGCGCCAGCAGGAGAGTTAGGGATACCGGGGTGCTGTTTTTT.

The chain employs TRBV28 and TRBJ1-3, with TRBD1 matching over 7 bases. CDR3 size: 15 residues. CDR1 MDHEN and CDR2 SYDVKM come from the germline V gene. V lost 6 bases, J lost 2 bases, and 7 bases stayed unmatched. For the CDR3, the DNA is TGTGCCAGCAGCCCCGAGGGGACAGCTGGAAACACCATATATTTT. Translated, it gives CASSPEGTAGNTIYF.

CDR3 sequence reads: CASRLTGGSGNTIYF. As DNA, the CDR3 is TGTGCCAGTAGGTTAACAGGGGGCTCTGGAAACACCATATATTTT. This sequence joins TRBV19 and TRBJ1-3; TRBD1 agrees at 8 bases. There are 15 residues in the CDR3. V gave up 6 bases and J gave up 0 bases; unmatched junction bases: 4. CDR1 and CDR2 from the germline V gene are LNHDA and SQIVND (reference sequence).

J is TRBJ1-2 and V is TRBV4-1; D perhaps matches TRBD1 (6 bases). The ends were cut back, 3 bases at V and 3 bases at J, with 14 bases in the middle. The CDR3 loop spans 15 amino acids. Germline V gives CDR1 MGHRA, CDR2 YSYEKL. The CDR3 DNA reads TGCGCCAGCAGCCAGCTACAGGGTCGCGACTATGGCTACACCTTC. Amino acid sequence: CASSQLQGRDYGYTF.

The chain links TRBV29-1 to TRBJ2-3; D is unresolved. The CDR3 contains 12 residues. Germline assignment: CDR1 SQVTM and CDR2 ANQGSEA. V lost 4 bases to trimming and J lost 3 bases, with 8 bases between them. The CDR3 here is CSVGTATDTQYF. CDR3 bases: TGCAGCGTTGGAACTGCGACAGATACGCAGTATTTT.

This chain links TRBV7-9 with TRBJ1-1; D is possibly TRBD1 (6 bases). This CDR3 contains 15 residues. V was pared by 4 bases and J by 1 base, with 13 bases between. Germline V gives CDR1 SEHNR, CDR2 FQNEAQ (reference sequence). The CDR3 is CASSSAPTGNTEAFF. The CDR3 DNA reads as TGTGCCAGCAGCTCCGCCCCGACAGGGAACACTGAAGCTTTCTTT.

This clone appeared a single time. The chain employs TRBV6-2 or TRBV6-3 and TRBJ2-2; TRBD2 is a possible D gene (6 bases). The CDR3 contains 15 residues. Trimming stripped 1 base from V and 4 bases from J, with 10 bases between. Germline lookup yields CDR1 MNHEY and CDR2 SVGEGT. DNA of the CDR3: TGTGCCAGCAGTTACTTAGCGGAGGCCACCGGGGAGCTGTTTTTT. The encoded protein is CASSYLAEATGELFF.

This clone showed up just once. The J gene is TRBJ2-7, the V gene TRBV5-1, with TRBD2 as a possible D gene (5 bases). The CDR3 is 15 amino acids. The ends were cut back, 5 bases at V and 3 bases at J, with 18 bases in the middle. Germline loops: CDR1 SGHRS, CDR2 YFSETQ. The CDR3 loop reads CASSRGLAKNYEQYF. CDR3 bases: TGCGCCAGCAGTCGCGGACTGGCGAAGAACTACGAGCAGTACTTC.

Here the CDR3 DNA reads TGTGCCAGCAGTTTAGGGACAGGGGTAAACTACACCTTC. Protein sequence: CASSLGTGVNYTF. This chain links TRBV6-5 with TRBJ1-2; 10 nucleotides match TRBD1. The CDR3 spans 13 residues. Germline CDR1 is MNHEY and CDR2 is SVGAGI. The junction had 6 bases not matched to a gene; V was cut back by 4 bases and J by 10 bases.

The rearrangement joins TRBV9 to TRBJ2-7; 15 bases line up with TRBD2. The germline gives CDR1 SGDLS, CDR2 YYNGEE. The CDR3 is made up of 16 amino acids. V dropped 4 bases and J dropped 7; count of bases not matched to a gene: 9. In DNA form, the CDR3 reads TGTGCCAGCAGCCCCCGGACTAGCGGGGGGGGTCTGGAGCAGTACTTC. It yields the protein CASSPRTSGGGLEQYF.

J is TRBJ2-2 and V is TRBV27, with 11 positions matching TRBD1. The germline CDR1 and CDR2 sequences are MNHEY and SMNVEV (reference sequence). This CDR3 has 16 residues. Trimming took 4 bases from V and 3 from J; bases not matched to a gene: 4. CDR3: CASSWWGQGDTGELFF. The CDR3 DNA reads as TGTGCCAGCAGTTGGTGGGGACAGGGGGACACCGGGGAGCTGTTTTTT.

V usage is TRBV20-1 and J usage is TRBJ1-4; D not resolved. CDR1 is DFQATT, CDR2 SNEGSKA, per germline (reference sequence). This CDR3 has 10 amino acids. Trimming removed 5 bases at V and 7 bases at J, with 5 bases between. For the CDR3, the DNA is TGCAGTGCTTACAGTGAAAAACTGTTTTTT. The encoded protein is CSAYSEKLFF.

CDR3 nucleotide sequence: TGTGCCAGCAGTTTGACTAGCGCTTACGAGCAGTACTTC. Encoded protein: CASSLTSAYEQYF. The V gene is TRBV6-5, the J gene TRBJ2-7, with TRBD2 matching over 8 bases. The CDR3 is 13 residues long. Germline V CDR1 and CDR2: MNHEY, SVGAGI. V lost 4 bases, J lost 4 bases, and 3 bases stayed unmatched.

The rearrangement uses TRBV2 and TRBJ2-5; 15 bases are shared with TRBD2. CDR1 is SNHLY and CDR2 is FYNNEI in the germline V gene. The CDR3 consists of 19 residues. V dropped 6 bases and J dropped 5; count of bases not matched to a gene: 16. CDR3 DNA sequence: TGTGCCAGCAGACTACGGACTAGCGGGAGGGCCGCGGCGGGGGAGACCCAGTACTTC. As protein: CASRLRTSGRAAAGETQYF.

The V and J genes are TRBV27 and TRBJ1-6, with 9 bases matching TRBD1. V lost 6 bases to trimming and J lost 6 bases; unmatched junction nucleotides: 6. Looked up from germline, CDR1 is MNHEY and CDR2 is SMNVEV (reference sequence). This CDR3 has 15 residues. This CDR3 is CASRPRTGVNSPLHF. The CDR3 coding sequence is TGTGCCAGCAGGCCTAGGACAGGGGTTAATTCACCCCTCCACTTT.